This T cell receptor beta chain comes out of a study of technical replicates of blood from a few donors. Using immunoSEQ multiplex PCR, the repertoire was profiled, and TCRdb retains in-frame clones only, with some absent. The sample includes under 90,000 clones, nearly 98% seen only once; the top ten take approximately 0.15%. The J segment lost 4 bases and the V segment lost 0 bases, leaving 3 bases of the junction unmatched. Germline CDR1 reads SGHDT; CDR2 reads YYEEEE. CDR3 length equals 14 residues. The specimen was T cells isolated from PBMCs. The chain uses TRBV5-6 and TRBJ1-2; 7 bases line up with TRBD1. The clonotype was recovered from a human donor in good health. The CDR3 nucleotides read TGTGCCAGCAGCTTGGGGGACAGCCCCTATGGCTACACCTTC. As protein: CASSLGDSPYGYTF. Combining the CDR3 with reference TRBV5-6 and TRBJ1-2 gives the whole variable domain DAGVTQSPTHLIKTRGQQVTLRCSPKSGHDTVSWYQQALGQGPQFIFQYYEEEERQRGNFPDRFSGHQFPNYSSELNVNALLLGDSALYLCASSLGDSPYGYTFGSGTRLTVV.